These T cell receptor beta chains were read from a single sample in a study of blood T cell repertoires in COVID-19. Assay used: immunoSEQ multiplex PCR; TCRdb lists only in-frame clones, some missing. This sample has around 180,000 clones, with under 80% found just once. The specimen was peripheral blood. Receptors originate from a woman aged 80 or over with acute or convalescent COVID-19. Each CDR3 is given with its conserved first and last residue. D genes are given only for firm matches. Clone size is not always given. Where it is, it says once, few, many or a class for expanded clones.

J: TRBJ2-1; V: TRBV28; D: TRBD2; size: few; CDR3: CASSAPGLAGGNEQFF; DNA: TGTGCCAGCAGTGCCCCGGGACTAGCGGGCGGTAATGAGCAGTTCTTC
J: TRBJ1-4; V: TRBV7-6; D: NA; size: NA; CDR3: CASSTQGSELFF; DNA: TGTGCCAGCAGCACACAGGGAAGTGAACTGTTTTTT
J: TRBJ1-2; V: TRBV19; D: NA; size: NA; CDR3: CASSIGTGSGRPYGYTF; DNA: TGTGCCAGTAGTATCGGAACGGGGTCCGGAAGGCCCTATGGCTACACCTTC
J: TRBJ2-5; V: TRBV27; D: NA; size: NA; CDR3: CASSLGQTPNPQYF; DNA: TGTGCCAGCAGTTTAGGTCAAACACCGAACCCCCAGTACTTC
J: TRBJ1-5; V: TRBV18; D: TRBD1; size: few; CDR3: CASSRTGVNPNQPQHF; DNA: TGTGCCAGCTCACGGACAGGGGTGAACCCCAATCAGCCCCAGCATTTT
J: TRBJ2-7; V: TRBV7-8; D: TRBD2; size: NA; CDR3: CASSLDDRLAVLYEQYF; DNA: TGTGCCAGCAGCTTAGACGACAGACTAGCGGTACTCTACGAGCAGTACTTC
J: TRBJ2-1; V: TRBV12-3/TRBV12-4; D: NA; size: NA; CDR3: CASSLRQFDEQFF; DNA: TGTGCCAGCAGTTTAAGACAGTTCGATGAGCAGTTCTTC
J: TRBJ1-2; V: TRBV12-3/TRBV12-4; D: NA; size: NA; CDR3: CASSYQTRYTF; DNA: TGTGCCAGCAGCTACCAGACTCGCTACACCTTC
J: TRBJ1-1; V: TRBV4-2; D: NA; size: few; CDR3: CASSQVSNLEAFF; DNA: TGTGCCAGCAGCCAAGTGAGCAATTTAGAAGCTTTCTTT
J: TRBJ2-7; V: TRBV27; D: NA; size: NA; CDR3: CASSSTRAGGEQQYF; DNA: TGTGCCAGCAGTTCCACTAGGGCTGGAGGTGAGCAGCAGTACTTC
J: TRBJ2-1; V: TRBV6-5; D: TRBD1; size: NA; CDR3: CAGSTGGYNEQFF; DNA: TGTGCCGGCAGTACAGGGGGGTACAATGAGCAGTTCTTC